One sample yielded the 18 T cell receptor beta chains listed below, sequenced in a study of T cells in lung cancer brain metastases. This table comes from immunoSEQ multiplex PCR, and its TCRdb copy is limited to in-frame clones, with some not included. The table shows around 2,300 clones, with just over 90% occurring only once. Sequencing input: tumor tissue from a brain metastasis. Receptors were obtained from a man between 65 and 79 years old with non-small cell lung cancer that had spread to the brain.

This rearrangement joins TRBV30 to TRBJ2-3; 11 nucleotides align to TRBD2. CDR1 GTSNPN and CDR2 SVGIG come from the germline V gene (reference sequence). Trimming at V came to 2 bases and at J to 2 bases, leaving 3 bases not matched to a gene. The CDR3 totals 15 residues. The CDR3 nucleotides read TGTGCCTGGAGTACTAGCGGGAGCTACACAGATACGCAGTATTTT. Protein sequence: CAWSTSGSYTDTQYF.

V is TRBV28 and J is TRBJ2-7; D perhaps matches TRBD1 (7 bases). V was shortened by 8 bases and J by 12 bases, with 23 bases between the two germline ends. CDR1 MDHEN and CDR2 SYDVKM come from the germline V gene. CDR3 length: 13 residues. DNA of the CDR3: TGTGCCAGCTGGGGGGACAGTACGAGGAGGTCGTACTTC. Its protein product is CASWGDSTRRSYF.

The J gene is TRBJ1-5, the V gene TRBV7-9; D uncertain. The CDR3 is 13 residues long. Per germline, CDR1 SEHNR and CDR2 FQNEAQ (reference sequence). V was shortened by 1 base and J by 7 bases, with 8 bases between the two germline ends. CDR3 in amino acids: CASSLGTYQPQHF. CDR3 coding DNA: TGTGCCAGCAGCTTAGGGACGTACCAGCCCCAGCATTTT.

CDR3 DNA: TGTGCCAGCAGCCGGGGTCGGGGGCGGGGGCTCCTGCTGGAGACCCAGTACTTC. It yields the protein CASSRGRGRGLLLETQYF. The chain links TRBV7-7 to TRBJ2-5; perhaps TRBD2 as D (7 bases). The V end lost 5 bases, the J end lost 5 bases, and 27 bases lay between the germline ends. The CDR3 consists of 18 residues. Germline loops: CDR1 SSHAT, CDR2 FNYEAQ (reference sequence).

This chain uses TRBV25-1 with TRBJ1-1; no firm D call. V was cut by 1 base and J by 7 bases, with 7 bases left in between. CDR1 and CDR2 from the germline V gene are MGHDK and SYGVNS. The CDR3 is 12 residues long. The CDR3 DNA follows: TGTGCCAGCAGTGAATTAGGGAGTGAAGCTTTCTTT. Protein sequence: CASSELGSEAFF.

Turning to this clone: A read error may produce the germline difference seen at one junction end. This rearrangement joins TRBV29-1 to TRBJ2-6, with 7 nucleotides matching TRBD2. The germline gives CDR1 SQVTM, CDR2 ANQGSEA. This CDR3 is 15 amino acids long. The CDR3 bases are TGCAGTGTTGTAACCGGGGCGGGGGTGGGCAACGTCCTGACTTTC. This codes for CSVVTGAGVGNVLTF.

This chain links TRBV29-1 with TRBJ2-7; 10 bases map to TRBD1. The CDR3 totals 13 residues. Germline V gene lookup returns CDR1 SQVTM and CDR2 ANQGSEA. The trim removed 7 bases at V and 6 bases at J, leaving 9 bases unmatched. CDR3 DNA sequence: TGCAGCGATCATAGACAGGGGGCCGGCGAGCAGTACTTC. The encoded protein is CSDHRQGAGEQYF.

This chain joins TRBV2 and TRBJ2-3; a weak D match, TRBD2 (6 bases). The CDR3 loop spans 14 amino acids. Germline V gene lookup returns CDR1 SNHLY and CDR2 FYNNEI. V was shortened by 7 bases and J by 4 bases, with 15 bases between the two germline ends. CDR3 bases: TGTGCCAGCATGAGGGAGGCCATACCAGATACGCAGTATTTT. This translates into CASMREAIPDTQYF.

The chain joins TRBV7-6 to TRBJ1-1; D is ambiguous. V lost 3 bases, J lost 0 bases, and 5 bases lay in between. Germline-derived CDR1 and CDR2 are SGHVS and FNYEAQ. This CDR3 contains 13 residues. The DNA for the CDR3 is TGTGCCAGCAGCTTCGAGGTGAACACTGAAGCTTTCTTT. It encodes CASSFEVNTEAFF.

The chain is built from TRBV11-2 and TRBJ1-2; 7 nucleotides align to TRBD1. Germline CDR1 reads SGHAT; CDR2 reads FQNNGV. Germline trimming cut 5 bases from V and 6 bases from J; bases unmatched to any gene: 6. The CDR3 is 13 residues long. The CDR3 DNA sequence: TGTGCCAGCAGCCAGACAGGGTACGATGGCTACACCTTC. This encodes CASSQTGYDGYTF.

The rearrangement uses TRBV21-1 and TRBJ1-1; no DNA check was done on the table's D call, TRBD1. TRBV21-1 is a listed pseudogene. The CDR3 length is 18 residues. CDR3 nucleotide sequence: TGTGCCAGCAGCAAAGGCGTGCCGACAGGGGAGGAGAACACTGAAGCTTTCTTT. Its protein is CASSKGVPTGEENTEAFF.

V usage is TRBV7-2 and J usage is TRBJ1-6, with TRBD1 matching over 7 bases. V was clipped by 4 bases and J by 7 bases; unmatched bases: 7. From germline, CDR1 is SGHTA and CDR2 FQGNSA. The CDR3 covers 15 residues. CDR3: CASSSDRAVNSPLHF. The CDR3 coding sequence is TGTGCCAGCAGCTCCGACAGGGCAGTGAATTCACCCCTCCACTTT.

The DNA for the CDR3 is TGTGCCAGCAGCTCCTGGTCGGTGGACAGGTATCAGCCCCAGCATTTT. As protein: CASSSWSVDRYQPQHF. The V and J genes are TRBV7-9 and TRBJ1-5; 7 bases agree with TRBD1. The CDR3 covers 16 residues. Germline V gene data show CDR1 as SEHNR and CDR2 as FQNEAQ (reference sequence). V shed 4 bases, J shed 5 bases, and the junction held 11 bases outside the gene matches.

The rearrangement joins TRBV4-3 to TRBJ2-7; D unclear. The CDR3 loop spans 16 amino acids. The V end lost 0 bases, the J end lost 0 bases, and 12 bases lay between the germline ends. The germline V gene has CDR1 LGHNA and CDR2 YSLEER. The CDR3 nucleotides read TGCGCCAGCAGCCAAGACCTGGGCGGATTCTCCTACGAGCAGTACTTC. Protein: CASSQDLGGFSYEQYF.

The CDR3 DNA reads as TGTGCCAGCAGCACAACAGGGGGAAACTATGGCTACACCTTC. This codes for CASSTTGGNYGYTF. The chain employs TRBV5-6 and TRBJ1-2; 8 bases align to TRBD1. Germline-derived CDR1 and CDR2 are SGHDT and YYEEEE. With V trimmed by 4 bases and J by 2 bases, 4 bases remained unmatched. CDR3 size: 14 residues.

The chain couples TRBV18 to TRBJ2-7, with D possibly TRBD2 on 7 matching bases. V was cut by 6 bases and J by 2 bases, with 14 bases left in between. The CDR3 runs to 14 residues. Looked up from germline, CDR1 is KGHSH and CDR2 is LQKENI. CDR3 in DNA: TGTGCCAGCTCCCGGGGGGCCCTCACCTACGAGCAGTACTTC. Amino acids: CASSRGALTYEQYF.

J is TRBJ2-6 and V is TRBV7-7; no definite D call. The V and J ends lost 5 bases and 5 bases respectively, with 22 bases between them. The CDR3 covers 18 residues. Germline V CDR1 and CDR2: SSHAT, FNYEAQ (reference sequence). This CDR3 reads CASSVNPVPQSRANVLTF. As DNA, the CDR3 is TGTGCCAGCAGCGTGAATCCTGTGCCACAAAGTCGGGCCAACGTCCTGACTTTC. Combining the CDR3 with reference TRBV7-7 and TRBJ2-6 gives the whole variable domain GAGVSQSPRYKVTKRGQDVTLRCDPISSHATLYWYQQALGQGPEFLTYFNYEAQPDKSGLPSDRFSAERPEGSISTLTIQRTEQRDSAMYRCASSVNPVPQSRANVLTFGAGSRLTVL.

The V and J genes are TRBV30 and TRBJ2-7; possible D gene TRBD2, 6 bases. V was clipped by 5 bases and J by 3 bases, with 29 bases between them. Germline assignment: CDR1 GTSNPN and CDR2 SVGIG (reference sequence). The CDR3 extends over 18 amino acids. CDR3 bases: TGTGCCTGGGAGCTTACCCCCTCTATTACGCGGGGAGTCTACGAGCAGTACTTC. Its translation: CAWELTPSITRGVYEQYF.